This is a list of T cell receptor beta chains from one sample in a study of spatial heterogeneity in lung cancer. Using its own MiXCR run on the 5' RACE reads, TCRdb lists one record per CDR3 protein. The sample has roughly 5,000 distinct CDR3 sequences; approximately 22% are singletons. This material consisted of lung tumor tissue, taken at surgery. All receptors come from a male donor with early-stage non-small cell lung cancer. The conserved cysteine and the conserved F or W are not part of the CDR3 here. The order of the fields is CDR3 protein, V gene.

cdr3_aa: SARESGQGAEAF
v_call: TRBV20-1

cdr3_aa: ASSRSGGEQY
v_call: TRBV7-2

cdr3_aa: ASSLGLISSYEQY
v_call: TRBV7-2

cdr3_aa: ASSLSGRNTGELF
v_call: TRBV12-3/TRBV12-4

cdr3_aa: SARDRRASPLH
v_call: TRBV20-1

cdr3_aa: ASSWQGWQETQY
v_call: TRBV28

cdr3_aa: ASSPGVKGDTEAF
v_call: TRBV18

cdr3_aa: ASSPEQGP
v_call: TRBV28

cdr3_aa: ASSPSGVYTQY
v_call: TRBV7-7

cdr3_aa: ASSLGRTGELF
v_call: TRBV28

cdr3_aa: SALPNQETQY
v_call: TRBV20-1

cdr3_aa: ASSFDRAGANVLT
v_call: TRBV11-2

cdr3_aa: ASSLASSRGTDTQY
v_call: TRBV7-2

cdr3_aa: ASSLTGGAGGNTIY
v_call: TRBV11-2

cdr3_aa: ASSAAGTGGWADNEQF
v_call: TRBV9

cdr3_aa: ASSYGHRGREEKLF
v_call: TRBV6-6

cdr3_aa: ASRAAGKQF
v_call: TRBV12-3/TRBV12-4

cdr3_aa: ASNQMNTEAF
v_call: TRBV5-6

cdr3_aa: ASSPSTGQGTYEQY
v_call: TRBV18

cdr3_aa: AISESEYRAEEQY
v_call: TRBV10-3

cdr3_aa: ASSPSGDYEQY
v_call: TRBV6-5

cdr3_aa: ASRTQGGQPQH
v_call: TRBV28